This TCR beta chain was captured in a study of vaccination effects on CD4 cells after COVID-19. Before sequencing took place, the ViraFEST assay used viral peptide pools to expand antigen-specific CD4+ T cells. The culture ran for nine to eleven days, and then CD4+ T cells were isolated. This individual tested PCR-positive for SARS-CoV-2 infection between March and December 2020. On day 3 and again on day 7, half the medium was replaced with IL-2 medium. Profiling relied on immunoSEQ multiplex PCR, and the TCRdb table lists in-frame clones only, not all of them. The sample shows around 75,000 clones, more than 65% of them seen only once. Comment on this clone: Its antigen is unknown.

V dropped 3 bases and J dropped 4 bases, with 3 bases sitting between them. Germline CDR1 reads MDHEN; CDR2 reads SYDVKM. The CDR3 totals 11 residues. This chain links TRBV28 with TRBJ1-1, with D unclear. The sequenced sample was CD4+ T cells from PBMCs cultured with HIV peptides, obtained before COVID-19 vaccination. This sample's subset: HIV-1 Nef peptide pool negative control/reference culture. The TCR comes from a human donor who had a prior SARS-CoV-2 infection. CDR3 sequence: CASSFSTEAFF. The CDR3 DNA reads TGTGCCAGCAGTTTTTCCACTGAAGCTTTCTTT.